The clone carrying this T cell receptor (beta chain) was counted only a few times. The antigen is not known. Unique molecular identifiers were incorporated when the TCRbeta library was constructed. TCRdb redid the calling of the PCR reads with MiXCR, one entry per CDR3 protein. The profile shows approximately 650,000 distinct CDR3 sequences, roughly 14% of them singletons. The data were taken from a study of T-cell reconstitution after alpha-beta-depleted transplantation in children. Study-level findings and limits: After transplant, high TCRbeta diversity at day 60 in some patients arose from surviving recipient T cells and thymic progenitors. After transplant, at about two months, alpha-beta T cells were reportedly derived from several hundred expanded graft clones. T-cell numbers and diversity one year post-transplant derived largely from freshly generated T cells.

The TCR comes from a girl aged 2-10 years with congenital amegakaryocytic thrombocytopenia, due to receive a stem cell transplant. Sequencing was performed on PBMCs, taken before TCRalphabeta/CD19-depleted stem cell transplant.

The CDR3 loop reads CASSLISGRARGGELFF. DNA for the CDR3: TGCGCCAGCAGCTTGATTAGCGGGAGGGCCCGCGGCGGGGAGCTGTTTTTT. This chain links TRBV5-1 with TRBJ2-2; 11 bases agree with TRBD2. This CDR3 has 17 residues. Trimming at V came to 1 base and at J to 7 bases, leaving 9 bases not matched to a gene. Germline assignment: CDR1 SGHRS and CDR2 YFSETQ.